The T cell receptor (beta chain) described here comes from a study of blood T cell repertoires in COVID-19. On the study more broadly: Donors in the United States, Italy and Spain gave samples during acute or convalescent COVID-19. From T cells, B-cell-depleted T cells, or PBMCs came the material, which was cDNA or gDNA.

Source study methods: Amplification from reference gene primers served as the basis for estimated nucleated cell counts. Assay: immunoSEQ multiplex PCR; the TCRdb copy retains only in-frame clones and omits some. V and J calls plus clone size are reproduced from that table; the DNA served to infer D and trimming. The sample yields some 140,000 clones, 79% seen once. Unmatched junction bases numbered 9, after V lost 3 bases and J lost 3 bases. CDR3 length equals 16 residues. The germline CDR1 and CDR2 sequences are SGHKS and YYEKEE (reference sequence). Sequencing used peripheral blood. This receptor was taken from a man aged 55-75 years with acute or convalescent COVID-19. The chain couples TRBV5-5 to TRBJ1-5, with 7 bases fitting TRBD1. The CDR3: CASSSGQTLNNQPQHF. CDR3 coding DNA: TGTGCCAGCAGCTCGGGACAGACTCTTAACAATCAGCCCCAGCATTTT. The variable domain in full, completed from reference TRBV5-5 and TRBJ1-5, reads DAGVTQSPTHLIKTRGQQVTLRCSPISGHKSVSWYQQVLGQGPQFIFQYYEKEERGRGNFPDRFSARQFPNYSSELNVNALLLGDSALYLCASSSGQTLNNQPQHFGDGTRLSIL.